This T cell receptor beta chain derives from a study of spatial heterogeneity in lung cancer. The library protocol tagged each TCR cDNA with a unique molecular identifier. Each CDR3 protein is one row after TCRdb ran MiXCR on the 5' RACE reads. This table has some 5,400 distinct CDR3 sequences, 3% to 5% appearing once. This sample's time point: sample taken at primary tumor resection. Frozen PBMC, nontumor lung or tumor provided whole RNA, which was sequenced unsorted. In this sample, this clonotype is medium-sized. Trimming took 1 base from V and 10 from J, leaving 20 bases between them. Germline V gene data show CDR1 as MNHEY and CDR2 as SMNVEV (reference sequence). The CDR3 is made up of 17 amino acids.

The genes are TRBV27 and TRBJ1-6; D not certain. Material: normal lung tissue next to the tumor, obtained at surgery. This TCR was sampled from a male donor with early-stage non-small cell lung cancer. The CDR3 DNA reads TGTGCCAGCAGTTTATTAGGGAGGGAGGCGGTAGAATCACCCCTCCACTTT. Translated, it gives CASSLLGREAVESPLHF.